This T cell receptor beta chain was documented in a study of blood T cell repertoires in COVID-19. About the study: Acute and convalescent COVID-19 specimens originated in the United States, Italy and Spain.

TCRdb keeps only in-frame clones here, not all; method: immunoSEQ multiplex PCR. The sample yields around 230,000 clones, roughly 85% seen once. Germline CDR1 and CDR2: SGHTA and FQGNSA. Trimming shortened V by 5 bases and J by 3 bases, and 14 bases separated the two germline ends. This CDR3 has 15 residues. The sequence came from a woman aged 40 to 50 with active or convalescent COVID-19. The rearrangement uses TRBV7-2 and TRBJ1-5; D not certain. What was sequenced was peripheral blood. CDR3 DNA sequence: TGTGCCAGCAGCCCAATGTCCGGTCCCAATCAGCCCCAGCATTTT. Translation gives CASSPMSGPNQPQHF. The full variable domain, completed using reference TRBV7-2 and TRBJ1-5, is GAGVSQSPSNKVTEKGKDVELRCDPISGHTALYWYRQSLGQGLEFLIYFQGNSAPDKSGLPSDRFSAERTGGSVSTLTIQRTQQEDSAVYLCASSPMSGPNQPQHFGDGTRLSIL.